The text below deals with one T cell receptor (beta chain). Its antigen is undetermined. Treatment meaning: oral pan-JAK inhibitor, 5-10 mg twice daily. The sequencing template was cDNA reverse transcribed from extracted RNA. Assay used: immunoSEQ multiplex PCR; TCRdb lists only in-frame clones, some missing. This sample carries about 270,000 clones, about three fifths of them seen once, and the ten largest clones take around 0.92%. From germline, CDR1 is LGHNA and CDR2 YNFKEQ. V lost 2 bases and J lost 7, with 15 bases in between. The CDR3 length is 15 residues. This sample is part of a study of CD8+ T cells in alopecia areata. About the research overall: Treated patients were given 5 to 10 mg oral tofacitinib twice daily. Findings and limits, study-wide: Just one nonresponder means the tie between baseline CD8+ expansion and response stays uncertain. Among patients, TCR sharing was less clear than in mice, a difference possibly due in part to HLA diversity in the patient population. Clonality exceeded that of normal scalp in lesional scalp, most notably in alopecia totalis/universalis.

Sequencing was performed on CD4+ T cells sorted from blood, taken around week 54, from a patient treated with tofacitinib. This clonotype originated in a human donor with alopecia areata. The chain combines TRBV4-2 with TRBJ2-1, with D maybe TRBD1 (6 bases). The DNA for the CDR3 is TGTGCCAGCAGCCAAACAGGGCATTATAGAAATGAGCAGTTCTTC. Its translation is CASSQTGHYRNEQFF.